These 7 T cell receptor beta chains originate from one sample sequenced in a study of T cells after yellow fever vaccination. TCRdb fed the 5' RACE reads into MiXCR, producing one record per CDR3 protein. The table has 300,000 or so distinct CDR3 sequences, around 8.1% seen once. The material sequenced was PBMCs, taken 45 days after the first yellow fever vaccination. The receptor source for this set is a young man who received the YFV17D yellow fever vaccine.

The table lists this clonotype with many counts. The chain has TRBV14 and TRBJ2-3, with D possibly being TRBD2 (6 bases). The CDR3 has 15 amino acids. CDR1 is SGHDN and CDR2 is FVKESK in the germline V gene. V gave up 1 base and J gave up 4 bases, with 12 bases separating them. CDR3 sequence (DNA): TGTGCCAGCAGCCAAGCCTTTGGCGGGGCAGATACGCAGTATTTT. Residues: CASSQAFGGADTQYF. The full variable domain, completed using reference TRBV14 and TRBJ2-3, is EAGVTQFPSHSVIEKGQTVTLRCDPISGHDNLYWYRRVMGKEIKFLLHFVKESKQDESGMPNNRFLAERTGGTYSTLKVQPAELEDSGVYFCASSQAFGGADTQYFGPGTRLTVL.

This clonotype came up a few times. The chain couples TRBV20-1 to TRBJ1-1, with D possibly matching TRBD1 (5 bases). V was clipped by 6 bases and J by 4 bases, with 15 bases between them. The CDR3 runs to 13 residues. Looked up from germline, CDR1 is DFQATT and CDR2 is SNEGSKA (reference sequence). The chain's CDR3 is CSAPVAGSTEAFF. The CDR3 bases are TGCAGTGCCCCCGTTGCAGGGAGCACTGAAGCTTTCTTT.

This clonotype was found a few times. V and J are TRBV4-1 and TRBJ2-7; TRBD1 matches at 7 bases. This CDR3 spans 15 amino acids. V lost 1 base and J lost 3; bases outside the gene matches: 6. From germline, CDR1 is MGHRA and CDR2 YSYEKL. DNA of the CDR3: TGCGCCAGCAGCCAAGGTCGACAGGGAATCTACGAGCAGTACTTC. It yields the protein CASSQGRQGIYEQYF.

This clonotype was seen a few times. As DNA, the CDR3 is TGCAGCGTTGACGGGGCGCCTCGGGGGGGTTTGAAAGAGACCCAGTACTTC. This codes for CSVDGAPRGGLKETQYF. This chain joins TRBV29-1 and TRBJ2-5; TRBD2 agrees at 8 bases. The CDR3 consists of 17 residues. Trimming took 3 bases from V and 3 from J; bases not matched to a gene: 15. Germline V CDR1 and CDR2: SQVTM, ANQGSEA.

This clonotype was seen only a few times. V and J are TRBV4-1 and TRBJ2-7; 8 bases fit TRBD1. This CDR3 contains 15 residues. The V gene's germline CDR1 is MGHRA and CDR2 YSYEKL. J gave up 1 base and V 1 base, and 3 bases lay outside the gene matches. The DNA for the CDR3 is TGCGCCAGCAGCCAAGGGACAGGGTGGTCCTACGAGCAGTACGTC. It translates to CASSQGTGWSYEQYV.

The chain has TRBV29-1 and TRBJ1-2, with 8 bases that match TRBD1. Germline CDR1 is SQVTM and CDR2 is ANQGSEA. This CDR3 is 14 amino acids long. V trimming: 0 bases; J trimming: 6 bases; junction bases outside the gene matches: 6. DNA of the CDR3: TGCAGCGTTGAAGATCGGACAGGGAGGCATGGCTACACCTTC. As protein: CSVEDRTGRHGYTF.

This clonotype has just a few counts. The rearrangement uses TRBV19 and TRBJ1-1; 8 bases map to TRBD1. V gave up 8 bases and J gave up 1 base; unmatched junction bases: 6. The length of the CDR3 is 14 residues. Germline assignment: CDR1 LNHDA and CDR2 SQIVND (reference sequence). The CDR3 protein is CASQLDRGNTEAFF. The CDR3 nucleotides are TGTGCCAGTCAACTCGACAGGGGGAACACTGAAGCTTTCTTT. The full variable domain, in which reference TRBV19 and TRBJ1-1 provide the parts outside the CDR3, is DGGITQSPKYLFRKEGQNVTLSCEQNLNHDAMYWYRQDPGQGLRLIYYSQIVNDFQKGDIAEGYSVSREKKESFPLTVTSAQKNPTAFYLCASQLDRGNTEAFFGQGTRLTVV.